This TCR beta chain was identified during a study of beta chain features in type 1 diabetes. Study-wide results and limits: Researchers cautioned that cDNA sequencing could over-represent cells with high TCR expression. Researchers report that Type 1 diabetes patients had moderately but significantly shorter TCRB CDR3s across all four CD4+ subsets. Relative to healthy donors, patients appeared to have naive, central memory and Treg TCRB repertoires that were more similar. Equally in patients and controls, PCR might preferentially amplify shorter templates.

This clone has more than one count but fewer than ten. What it recognizes is unknown. Central memory, naive, regulatory and stem cell-like memory CD4+ cells were sorted by CD45RO/CCR7/CD25/CD127/CD95/CD27. TCRB transcripts that were expressed got sequenced, as all of the isolated RNA had been reverse transcribed. TCRdb's table, derived via immunoSEQ multiplex PCR, lists solely in-frame clones and lacks some. The table records 680,000 or so clones, under 15% of them present only once. Trimming removed 4 bases from V and 14 bases from J, with 21 bases in between. CDR1 and CDR2 from the germline V gene are SGHDN and FVKESK. This CDR3 has 15 residues.

J is TRBJ1-6 and V is TRBV14; D unresolved. The TCR was taken from a man in his late teens or twenties with type 1 diabetes. The sample was naive CD4+ T cells from blood. CDR3 region: CASSPPATPSRALHF. CDR3 nucleotide sequence: TGTGCCAGCAGCCCGCCGGCGACACCAAGTCGGGCCCTCCACTTT.